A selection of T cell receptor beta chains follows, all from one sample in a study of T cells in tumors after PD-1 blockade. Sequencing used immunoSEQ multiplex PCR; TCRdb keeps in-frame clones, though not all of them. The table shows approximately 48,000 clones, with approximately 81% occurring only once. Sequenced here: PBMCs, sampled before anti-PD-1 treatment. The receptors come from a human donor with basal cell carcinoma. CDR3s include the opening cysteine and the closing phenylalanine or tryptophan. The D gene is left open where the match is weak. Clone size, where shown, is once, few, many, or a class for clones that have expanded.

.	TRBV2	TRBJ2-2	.	TGTGCCAGCTCCCAGAAGACGACACGAAACACCGGGGAGCTGTTTTTT	CASSQKTTRNTGELFF
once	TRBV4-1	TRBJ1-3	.	TGCGCCAGCAGCCAACTGATGAACTCTGGAAACACCATATATTTT	CASSQLMNSGNTIYF
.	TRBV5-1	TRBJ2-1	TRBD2	TGCGCCAGCAGCTTGGATAGCCGGCGGGGGGGTCCGCAGTTCTTC	CASSLDSRRGGPQFF
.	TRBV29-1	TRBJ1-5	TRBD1	TGCAGCGCTGGGACAGGAGGACAGCCCCAGCATTTT	CSAGTGGQPQHF
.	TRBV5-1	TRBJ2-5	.	TGCGCCAGCAGCTTGCTGTCGACAGCGGGAGAGACCCAGTACTTC	CASSLLSTAGETQYF
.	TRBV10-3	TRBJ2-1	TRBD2	TGTGCCATCAGTGAGGCGGGGGGGGGCCGTGAGCAGTTCTTC	CAISEAGGGREQFF
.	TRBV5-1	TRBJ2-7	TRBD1	TGCGCCAGCAGCTACGACAGGGGCTGGTCCTACGAGCAGTACTTC	CASSYDRGWSYEQYF
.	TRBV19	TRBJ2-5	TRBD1	TGTGCCAGTAGTATCTCGGACAGGGCAGAGACCCAGTACTTC	CASSISDRAETQYF
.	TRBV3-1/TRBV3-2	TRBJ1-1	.	TGTGCCAGCAGCCAAGGGCACGCGAACACTGAAGCTTTCTTT	CASSQGHANTEAFF
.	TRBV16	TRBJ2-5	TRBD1	TGTGCCAGCAGCCAAGGGACAGGGGGCCATCTAGAGACCCAGTACTTC	CASSQGTGGHLETQYF
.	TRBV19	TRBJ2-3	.	TGTGCCAGTAGTATAAGGATACCCACAGATACGCAGTATTTT	CASSIRIPTDTQYF
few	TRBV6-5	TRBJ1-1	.	TGTGCCAGCACCGACCCTTTGAACACTGAAGCTTTCTTT	CASTDPLNTEAFF
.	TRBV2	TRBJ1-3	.	TGTGCCAGCAGTGATCGGGGTCGCTCTGGAAACACCATATATTTT	CASSDRGRSGNTIYF
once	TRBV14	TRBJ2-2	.	TGTGCCAGCAGCCACACCTGGGACACCTCGAACACCGGGGAGCTGTTTTTT	CASSHTWDTSNTGELFF
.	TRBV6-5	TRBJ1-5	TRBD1	TGTGCCAGCAGTTACGACAGGGGCCCCAATCAGCCCCAGCATTTT	CASSYDRGPNQPQHF
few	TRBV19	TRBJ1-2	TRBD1	TGTGCCAGTAATATACAGGGGGTGGTCGGAGGCTACACCTTC	CASNIQGVVGGYTF
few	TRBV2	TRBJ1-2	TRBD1	TGTGCCAGCAGTCGGACAGGGAATGGCTACACCTTC	CASSRTGNGYTF
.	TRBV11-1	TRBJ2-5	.	TGTGCCAGCAGCTTAGCGCTGGACCGAGAGACCCAGTACTTC	CASSLALDRETQYF
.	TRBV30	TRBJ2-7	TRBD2	TGTGCCTGGAGTCGGGGGGACGAGCAGTACTTC	CAWSRGDEQYF
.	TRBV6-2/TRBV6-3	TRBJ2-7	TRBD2	TGTGCCAGCAGTTTCCGACTAGCGGGGGCTCTTGACTACGAGCAGTACTTC	CASSFRLAGALDYEQYF
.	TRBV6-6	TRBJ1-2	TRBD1	TGTGCCAGCAGTTACTCGATTGTCTGGACAGGGGATGGCTACACCTTC	CASSYSIVWTGDGYTF
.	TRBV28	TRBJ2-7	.	TGTGCCAGCAGTGTATTCTACGAGCAGTACTTC	CASSVFYEQYF
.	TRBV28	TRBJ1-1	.	TGTGCCAGCAGTTTATGGGGGACGGAGACGAACACTGAAGCTTTCTTT	CASSLWGTETNTEAFF
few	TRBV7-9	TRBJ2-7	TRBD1	TGTGCCAGCAGCCCCCGGGACAGGCCTACCTACGAGCAGTACTTC	CASSPRDRPTYEQYF
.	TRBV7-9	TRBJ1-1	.	TGTGCCAGCAGTGCGGCGTATAAAGAGAACACTGAAGCTTTCTTT	CASSAAYKENTEAFF
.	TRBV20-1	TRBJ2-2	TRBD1	TGCAGTGCTAGTTCGAGACAGGGGAGGTCCACCGGGGAGCTGTTTTTT	CSASSRQGRSTGELFF
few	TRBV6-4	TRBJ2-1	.	TGTGCCAGCAGTGCTTCGGGGACCAATGAGCAGTTCTTC	CASSASGTNEQFF
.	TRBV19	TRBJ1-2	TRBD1	TGTGCCAGTACCACAGGGGATCTAAACTATGGCTACACCTTC	CASTTGDLNYGYTF
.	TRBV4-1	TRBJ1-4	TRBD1	TGCGCCAGCAGCCCCGGGACAGGGGAAGGACTGTTTTTT	CASSPGTGEGLFF
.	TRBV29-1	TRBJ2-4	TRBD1	TGCAGCGGAAACCTTTGGGACAGTACATTAGCCAAAAACATTCAGTACTTC	CSGNLWDSTLAKNIQYF
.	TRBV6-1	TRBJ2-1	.	TGTGCCAGCAGACCAGACATGTACAATGAGCAGTTCTTC	CASRPDMYNEQFF
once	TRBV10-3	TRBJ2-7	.	TGTGCCATCAGTGAGACGATGGGGCAGTACTTC	CAISETMGQYF
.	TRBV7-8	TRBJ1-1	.	TGTGCCAGCAGCTTATGGGTTTCGGACACTGAAGCTTTCTTT	CASSLWVSDTEAFF
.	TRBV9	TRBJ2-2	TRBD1	TGTGCCAGCAGCGTAGGGGGACAGGGGCTCGGGGAGCTGTTTTTT	CASSVGGQGLGELFF
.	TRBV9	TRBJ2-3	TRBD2	TGTGCCAGCAGCAGATGGACTAGCGGGGGGGCCGATACGCAGTATTTT	CASSRWTSGGADTQYF